Listed below are T cell receptor beta chains from one sample, sequenced in a study of cytomegalovirus exposure and HLA in healthy donors. Produced via immunoSEQ multiplex PCR; TCRdb's table is partial and in-frame only. The table includes over 120,000 clones, under 80% detected once. The sequenced sample consisted of PBMCs. Every receptor here comes from a man between 18 and 29 years old in good health and CMV-seropositive. Each CDR3 is given with its conserved first and last residue. D genes are given only for firm matches. Where a row states a size, it is once, few, many or the class of an expanded clone; other rows omit it.

D,size,V,J,CDR3,DNA
-,-,TRBV2,TRBJ2-7,CASSGRGFYEQYF,TGTGCCAGCAGTGGGCGCGGGTTCTACGAGCAGTACTTC
-,once,TRBV27,TRBJ1-2,CASSFSYNYGYTF,TGTGCCAGCAGTTTCTCTTATAACTATGGCTACACCTTC
-,-,TRBV18,TRBJ1-5,CASSPGANQPQHF,TGTGCCAGCTCACCAGGGGCGAATCAGCCCCAGCATTTT
-,-,TRBV4-3,TRBJ2-3,CASSRLGERMNTQYF,TGCGCCAGCAGCCGGCTAGGCGAGAGGATGAATACGCAGTATTTT
TRBD1,-,TRBV28,TRBJ1-2,CASSSTLRTGKGYGYTF,TGTGCCAGCAGTTCCACCCTACGGACAGGGAAGGGCTATGGCTACACCTTC
TRBD2,-,TRBV6-5,TRBJ2-7,CASSPRLAGGYEQYF,TGTGCCAGCAGCCCTAGACTAGCGGGGGGCTACGAGCAGTACTTC
TRBD1,few,TRBV6-5,TRBJ2-5,CASSYSGQPQETQYF,TGTGCCAGCAGTTACTCGGGACAGCCACAAGAGACCCAGTACTTC
TRBD2,-,TRBV5-6,TRBJ2-1,CASSFSQRDLVLNEQFF,TGTGCCAGCAGCTTTTCCCAGCGGGATTTAGTGTTGAATGAGCAGTTCTTC
-,-,TRBV6-5,TRBJ2-1,CASSRENVYNEQFF,TGTGCCAGCAGCCGGGAGAACGTATACAATGAGCAGTTCTTC
TRBD1,few,TRBV11-1,TRBJ1-2,CASSLLGDRGDGYTF,TGTGCCAGCAGCTTATTAGGGGACAGGGGAGATGGCTACACCTTC
-,few,TRBV4-1,TRBJ2-1,CASSQEGTSPYNEQFF,TGCGCCAGCAGCCAAGAGGGCACCAGCCCCTACAATGAGCAGTTCTTC
-,-,TRBV13,TRBJ2-7,CASSLRGEASEQYF,TGTGCCAGCAGCTTAAGAGGGGAGGCGTCCGAGCAGTACTTC
TRBD2,once,TRBV7-6,TRBJ2-2,CASSLRLAGTFANTGELFF,TGTGCCAGCAGCTTACGCCTAGCGGGCACGTTCGCGAACACCGGGGAGCTGTTTTTT
TRBD2,few,TRBV7-8,TRBJ2-7,CASSLTSLAGVKTYEQYF,TGTGCCAGCAGCTTAACGTCACTAGCGGGGGTCAAAACCTACGAGCAGTACTTC
TRBD1,-,TRBV29-1,TRBJ1-2,CSVVTGGRAYGYTF,TGCAGCGTTGTAACAGGGGGGCGTGCTTATGGCTACACCTTC
TRBD1,-,TRBV5-4,TRBJ1-1,CASSWGQGRFEAFF,TGTGCCAGCAGCTGGGGACAGGGACGTTTTGAAGCTTTCTTT
TRBD1,once,TRBV4-2,TRBJ2-6,CASSQGDRNSGANVLTF,TGTGCCAGCAGCCAAGGGGACAGGAACTCTGGGGCCAACGTCCTGACTTTC
TRBD2,once,TRBV28,TRBJ2-1,CASSLGAGGSFDNEQFF,TGTGCCAGCAGTTTAGGAGCGGGAGGGTCCTTTGACAATGAGCAGTTCTTC
TRBD2,-,TRBV14,TRBJ2-7,CASSQVAGLSYEQYF,TGTGCCAGCAGCCAGGTAGCGGGACTAAGCTACGAGCAGTACTTC
TRBD1,-,TRBV7-8,TRBJ1-4,CASSLRQGTTNEKLFF,TGTGCCAGCAGCCTTCGACAGGGCACAACTAATGAAAAACTGTTTTTT
TRBD2,-,TRBV10-3,TRBJ2-7,CAISEFGGGSSYEQYF,TGTGCCATCAGTGAGTTTGGGGGAGGGAGCTCCTACGAGCAGTACTTC
TRBD1,-,TRBV28,TRBJ2-7,CASSLPGQGGSYEQYF,TGTGCCAGCAGTTTGCCAGGACAGGGTGGGTCCTACGAGCAGTACTTC